A selection of T cell receptor beta chains follows, all from one sample in a study of blood T cell repertoires in COVID-19. The table came from immunoSEQ multiplex PCR; TCRdb's copy has only in-frame clones and leaves some out. The sample gives 150,000 or so clones, approximately 80% of which show up once; roughly 13% is in the top ten. The material sequenced was PBMCs or T cells enriched from blood (not recorded which). Source of these receptors: an older woman who had recovered from COVID-19. CDR3s include the opening cysteine and the closing phenylalanine or tryptophan. D genes are given only for firm matches. Some rows have no size entry. The others give once, few or many, or a class for an expanded clone.

v_call: TRBV4-1
clone_size: NA
j_call: TRBJ2-6
d_call: NA
cdr3_nt: TGCGCCAGCAGCCTCCCGGTCCTCTCTGGGGCCAACGTCCTGACTTTC
cdr3_aa: CASSLPVLSGANVLTF

v_call: TRBV19
clone_size: NA
j_call: TRBJ1-5
d_call: NA
cdr3_nt: TGTGCCAGTAGTATAGAGGAGAATCAGCCCCAGCATTTT
cdr3_aa: CASSIEENQPQHF

v_call: TRBV14
clone_size: NA
j_call: TRBJ1-1
d_call: NA
cdr3_nt: TGTGCCAGCAGCCGTCTTAGGGGTGAGAACACTGAAGCTTTCTTT
cdr3_aa: CASSRLRGENTEAFF

v_call: TRBV9
clone_size: NA
j_call: TRBJ1-1
d_call: NA
cdr3_nt: TGTGCCAGCAGCCACGGAGGGGGGGGCACTGAAGCTTTCTTT
cdr3_aa: CASSHGGGGTEAFF

v_call: TRBV30
clone_size: NA
j_call: TRBJ1-2
d_call: NA
cdr3_nt: TGTGCCGCCAACGGGAATTCGCGAAACTACACCTTC
cdr3_aa: CAANGNSRNYTF

v_call: TRBV19
clone_size: NA
j_call: TRBJ2-1
d_call: TRBD2
cdr3_nt: TGTGCCAGTAGTATTCGTCTAGCGGGAGTCGAGCAGTTCTTC
cdr3_aa: CASSIRLAGVEQFF

v_call: TRBV29-1
clone_size: NA
j_call: TRBJ2-1
d_call: TRBD1
cdr3_nt: TGCAGCGTTGCGGGACAGGGAGCCTACAATGAGCAGTTCTTC
cdr3_aa: CSVAGQGAYNEQFF

v_call: TRBV18
clone_size: NA
j_call: TRBJ2-3
d_call: NA
cdr3_nt: TGTGCCAGCTCACCAAGCAGGGGTAGCACAGATACGCAGTATTTT
cdr3_aa: CASSPSRGSTDTQYF

v_call: TRBV9
clone_size: NA
j_call: TRBJ2-1
d_call: NA
cdr3_nt: TGTGCCAGCAGCGTAGGAGCAGGGTTTGGGACTGACGAGCAGTTCTTC
cdr3_aa: CASSVGAGFGTDEQFF

v_call: TRBV5-5
clone_size: NA
j_call: TRBJ2-3
d_call: NA
cdr3_nt: TGTGCCAGCAGCTTGGCCCGGGGGAGCACAGATACGCAGTATTTT
cdr3_aa: CASSLARGSTDTQYF

v_call: TRBV2
clone_size: once
j_call: TRBJ1-2
d_call: NA
cdr3_nt: TGTGCCACCACCGGGTCCTATGGCTACACCTTC
cdr3_aa: CATTGSYGYTF

v_call: TRBV7-9
clone_size: NA
j_call: TRBJ2-3
d_call: TRBD2
cdr3_nt: TGTGCCAGCAGCTTCGTAGCGGGGGGGGTAGATACGCAGTATTTT
cdr3_aa: CASSFVAGGVDTQYF

v_call: TRBV27
clone_size: few
j_call: TRBJ1-4
d_call: NA
cdr3_nt: TGTGCCAGCAGTTTAATTTCGGGGGAAAAACTGTTTTTT
cdr3_aa: CASSLISGEKLFF

v_call: TRBV18
clone_size: NA
j_call: TRBJ2-2
d_call: TRBD1
cdr3_nt: TGTGCCAGCTCACCCCAGGACAGGTGGAACACCGGGGAGCTGTTTTTT
cdr3_aa: CASSPQDRWNTGELFF

v_call: TRBV5-1
clone_size: NA
j_call: TRBJ1-3
d_call: TRBD1
cdr3_nt: TGCGCCAGCAGCTTGGCCCCGACAGGGGGAGACACCATATATTTT
cdr3_aa: CASSLAPTGGDTIYF

v_call: TRBV3-1/TRBV3-2
clone_size: NA
j_call: TRBJ2-3
d_call: TRBD1
cdr3_nt: TGTGCCAGCAGCCTGCAGAGGGGGCTCACAGATACGCAGTATTTT
cdr3_aa: CASSLQRGLTDTQYF

v_call: TRBV28
clone_size: NA
j_call: TRBJ2-7
d_call: NA
cdr3_nt: TGTGCCAGCAGTATACCCGGGGACTCGCAGTACTTC
cdr3_aa: CASSIPGDSQYF

v_call: TRBV9
clone_size: NA
j_call: TRBJ2-3
d_call: TRBD2
cdr3_nt: TGTGCCAGCAGCGTAGCTGGTAGCGGGCCTAGCACAGATACGCAGTATTTT
cdr3_aa: CASSVAGSGPSTDTQYF

v_call: TRBV7-2
clone_size: once
j_call: TRBJ2-1
d_call: NA
cdr3_nt: TGTGCCAGCAGCATAAGACAGGCCTCCTACAATGAGCAGTTCTTC
cdr3_aa: CASSIRQASYNEQFF

v_call: TRBV4-2
clone_size: NA
j_call: TRBJ2-5
d_call: TRBD2
cdr3_nt: TGTGCCAGCAGCCAAGAGTTGGAGGGAGGGCGGGCGCAGACCCAGTACTTC
cdr3_aa: CASSQELEGGRAQTQYF

v_call: TRBV3-1/TRBV3-2
clone_size: NA
j_call: TRBJ2-1
d_call: TRBD2
cdr3_nt: TGTGCCAGCAGCGGACTAGCGGGGGTCAATGAGCAGTTCTTC
cdr3_aa: CASSGLAGVNEQFF

v_call: TRBV20-1
clone_size: once
j_call: TRBJ1-5
d_call: NA
cdr3_nt: TGCAGTGCTAGTTCTGGCAATCAGCCCCAGCATTTT
cdr3_aa: CSASSGNQPQHF

v_call: TRBV27
clone_size: NA
j_call: TRBJ1-6
d_call: NA
cdr3_nt: TGTGCCAGCAGTTTAAGGGGGTCCTATAATTCACCCCTCCACTTT
cdr3_aa: CASSLRGSYNSPLHF

v_call: TRBV4-2
clone_size: NA
j_call: TRBJ1-2
d_call: NA
cdr3_nt: TGTGCCAGCAGCCAAGATCGGGGTCATGGCTACACCTTC
cdr3_aa: CASSQDRGHGYTF

v_call: TRBV2
clone_size: NA
j_call: TRBJ2-5
d_call: NA
cdr3_nt: TGTGCCAGCAGGCCGGGACTTAAGCAAGAGACCCAGTACTTC
cdr3_aa: CASRPGLKQETQYF

v_call: TRBV10-3
clone_size: NA
j_call: TRBJ1-1
d_call: TRBD1
cdr3_nt: TGTGCCATCAGTCTAGACAGGGGCACTGAAGCTTTCTTT
cdr3_aa: CAISLDRGTEAFF

v_call: TRBV7-2
clone_size: few
j_call: TRBJ2-1
d_call: NA
cdr3_nt: TGTGCCAGCTCCCTGGACTCGCGCTCCTACAATGAGCAGTTCTTC
cdr3_aa: CASSLDSRSYNEQFF

v_call: TRBV6-5
clone_size: NA
j_call: TRBJ1-1
d_call: TRBD1
cdr3_nt: TGTGCCAGCAGAATACAGGGGGCCCCGAACACTGAAGCTTTCTTT
cdr3_aa: CASRIQGAPNTEAFF

v_call: TRBV6-5
clone_size: few
j_call: TRBJ1-6
d_call: NA
cdr3_nt: TGTGCCAGCGGCGGGGCTAGCTCCTATAATTCACCCCTCCACTTT
cdr3_aa: CASGGASSYNSPLHF

v_call: TRBV2
clone_size: NA
j_call: TRBJ2-5
d_call: NA
cdr3_nt: TGTGCCAGCAGTACCCAGGGCATGGAGACCCAGTACTTC
cdr3_aa: CASSTQGMETQYF

v_call: TRBV3-1/TRBV3-2
clone_size: NA
j_call: TRBJ2-7
d_call: NA
cdr3_nt: TGTGCCAGCAGCACCCGCCCTAGTGGGGAGCAGTACTTC
cdr3_aa: CASSTRPSGEQYF

v_call: TRBV11-2
clone_size: NA
j_call: TRBJ2-7
d_call: TRBD2
cdr3_nt: TGTGCCAGCAGCCCGGCGGGAGGGGACTACGAGCAGTACTTC
cdr3_aa: CASSPAGGDYEQYF

v_call: TRBV28
clone_size: NA
j_call: TRBJ2-2
d_call: TRBD1
cdr3_nt: TGTGCCAGCAGTCGGAACAGGGGCCGGAACACCGGGGAGCTGTTTTTT
cdr3_aa: CASSRNRGRNTGELFF

v_call: TRBV5-1
clone_size: NA
j_call: TRBJ1-2
d_call: NA
cdr3_nt: TGCGCCAGCAGCCCCACTTCCTGGGCTCTATATGGCTACACCTTC
cdr3_aa: CASSPTSWALYGYTF

v_call: TRBV4-2
clone_size: once
j_call: TRBJ1-3
d_call: NA
cdr3_nt: TGTGCCAGCAGCCTAAATCCAGGGTTTAGAAACACCATATATTTT
cdr3_aa: CASSLNPGFRNTIYF

v_call: TRBV18
clone_size: NA
j_call: TRBJ2-7
d_call: NA
cdr3_nt: TGTGCCAGCTCACCAGGGAGGGCAGGGGTTAACGAGCAGTACTTC
cdr3_aa: CASSPGRAGVNEQYF

v_call: TRBV28
clone_size: NA
j_call: TRBJ1-5
d_call: NA
cdr3_nt: TGTGCCAGCAGCCCGGGATTCAGCCCTCAAACCCAGCCCCAGCATTTT
cdr3_aa: CASSPGFSPQTQPQHF

v_call: TRBV2
clone_size: NA
j_call: TRBJ2-5
d_call: TRBD1
cdr3_nt: TGTGCCAGCAACCGGGACAGGGCATTTCGCGAGACCCAGTACTTC
cdr3_aa: CASNRDRAFRETQYF

v_call: TRBV25-1
clone_size: NA
j_call: TRBJ1-2
d_call: NA
cdr3_nt: TGTGCCAGCAGTCCTCAGGGTGAGGTCTATGGCTACACCTTC
cdr3_aa: CASSPQGEVYGYTF

v_call: TRBV5-4
clone_size: NA
j_call: TRBJ2-1
d_call: TRBD2
cdr3_nt: TGTGCCACCTCGGGTTGGGGGGGACACAATGAGCAGTTCTTC
cdr3_aa: CATSGWGGHNEQFF

v_call: TRBV5-1
clone_size: NA
j_call: TRBJ2-1
d_call: TRBD1
cdr3_nt: TGCGCCAGCAGCATAGACAGGGGTCTAGGGAATGAGCAGTTCTTC
cdr3_aa: CASSIDRGLGNEQFF

v_call: TRBV4-1
clone_size: few
j_call: TRBJ1-4
d_call: TRBD1
cdr3_nt: TGCGCCAGCAGCCGAGGACAGGGATTAAATGAAAAACTGTTTTTT
cdr3_aa: CASSRGQGLNEKLFF

v_call: TRBV11-2
clone_size: NA
j_call: TRBJ1-1
d_call: NA
cdr3_nt: TGTGCCAGCAGCTTAGCTGTAGGGGCTAGCACTGAAGCTTTCTTT
cdr3_aa: CASSLAVGASTEAFF

v_call: TRBV7-2
clone_size: once
j_call: TRBJ1-2
d_call: TRBD1
cdr3_nt: TGTGCCAGCAGCGAAAGAGGACAGGGAAGTTCTGGCTACACCTTC
cdr3_aa: CASSERGQGSSGYTF

v_call: TRBV3-1/TRBV3-2
clone_size: NA
j_call: TRBJ1-2
d_call: NA
cdr3_nt: TGTGCCAGCAGCCAAGGCTTAGAAGGGGCTTATGGCTACACCTTC
cdr3_aa: CASSQGLEGAYGYTF

v_call: TRBV5-6
clone_size: NA
j_call: TRBJ2-3
d_call: NA
cdr3_nt: TGTGCCAGCAGCGGACGACTAAGGGGCGGGGGCACAGATACGCAGTATTTT
cdr3_aa: CASSGRLRGGGTDTQYF

v_call: TRBV30
clone_size: NA
j_call: TRBJ1-2
d_call: TRBD1
cdr3_nt: TGTGCCTGGAGTGTACTGGGCAGGGGGCTCGGTGGCTACACCTTC
cdr3_aa: CAWSVLGRGLGGYTF

v_call: TRBV28
clone_size: NA
j_call: TRBJ1-5
d_call: NA
cdr3_nt: TGTGCCAGCAGTTCCCAGTCCGGCAATCAGCCCCAGCATTTT
cdr3_aa: CASSSQSGNQPQHF

v_call: TRBV19
clone_size: few
j_call: TRBJ1-5
d_call: NA
cdr3_nt: TGTGCCAGTAGTATCCAGGATAGCAATCAGCCCCAGCATTTT
cdr3_aa: CASSIQDSNQPQHF

v_call: TRBV5-5
clone_size: NA
j_call: TRBJ1-1
d_call: NA
cdr3_nt: TGTGCCAGCAGCGGAACAGGGAGCAGGAACACTGAAGCTTTCTTT
cdr3_aa: CASSGTGSRNTEAFF

v_call: TRBV2
clone_size: NA
j_call: TRBJ2-2
d_call: TRBD1
cdr3_nt: TGTGCCAGCAGGACGGACAGGGTCACCGGGGAGCTGTTTTTT
cdr3_aa: CASRTDRVTGELFF

v_call: TRBV4-1
clone_size: NA
j_call: TRBJ2-5
d_call: NA
cdr3_nt: TGCGCCAGCAGCCAACCCCCCTCCGAGCCCCAGTACTTC
cdr3_aa: CASSQPPSEPQYF

v_call: TRBV7-2
clone_size: NA
j_call: TRBJ1-1
d_call: NA
cdr3_nt: TGTGCCAGCAGCGCCCACGGAGGGTCGGGCACTGAAGCTTTCTTT
cdr3_aa: CASSAHGGSGTEAFF

v_call: TRBV27
clone_size: NA
j_call: TRBJ2-1
d_call: TRBD2
cdr3_nt: TGTGCCAGCAGTTTTGCCGGGAGGGCCAGGGGTGAGCAGTTCTTC
cdr3_aa: CASSFAGRARGEQFF

v_call: TRBV28
clone_size: NA
j_call: TRBJ1-2
d_call: TRBD1
cdr3_nt: TGTGCCATCTGCCGGGACAGCGTATATGGCTACACCTTC
cdr3_aa: CAICRDSVYGYTF